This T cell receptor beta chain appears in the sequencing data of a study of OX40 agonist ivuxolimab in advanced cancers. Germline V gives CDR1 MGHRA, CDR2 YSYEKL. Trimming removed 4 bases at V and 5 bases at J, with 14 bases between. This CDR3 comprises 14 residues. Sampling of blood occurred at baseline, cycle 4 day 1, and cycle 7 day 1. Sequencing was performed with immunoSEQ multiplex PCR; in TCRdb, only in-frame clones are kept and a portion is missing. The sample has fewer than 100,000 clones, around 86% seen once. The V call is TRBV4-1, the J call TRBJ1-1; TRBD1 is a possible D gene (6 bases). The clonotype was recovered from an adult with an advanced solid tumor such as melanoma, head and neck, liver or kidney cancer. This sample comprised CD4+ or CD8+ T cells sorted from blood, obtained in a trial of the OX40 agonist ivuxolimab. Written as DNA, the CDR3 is TGCGCCAGCAGCCCCGATACAGGGAATACTGAAGCTTTCTTT. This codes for CASSPDTGNTEAFF.